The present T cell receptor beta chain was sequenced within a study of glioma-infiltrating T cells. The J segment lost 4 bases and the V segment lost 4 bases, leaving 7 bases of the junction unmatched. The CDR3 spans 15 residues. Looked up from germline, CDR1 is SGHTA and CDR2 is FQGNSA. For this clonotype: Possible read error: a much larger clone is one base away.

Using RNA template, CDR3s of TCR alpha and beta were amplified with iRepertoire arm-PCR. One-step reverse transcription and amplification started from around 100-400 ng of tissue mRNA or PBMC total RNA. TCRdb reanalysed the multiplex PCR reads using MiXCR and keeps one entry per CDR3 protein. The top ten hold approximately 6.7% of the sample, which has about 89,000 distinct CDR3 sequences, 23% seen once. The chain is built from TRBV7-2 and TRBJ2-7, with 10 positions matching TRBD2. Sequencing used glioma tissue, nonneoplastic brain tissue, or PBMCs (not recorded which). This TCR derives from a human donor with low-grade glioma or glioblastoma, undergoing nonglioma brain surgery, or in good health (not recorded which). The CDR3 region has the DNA TGTGCCAGCAGCTACATAGCGGGGGGCCGTTACGAGCAGTACTTC. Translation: CASSYIAGGRYEQYF.